This T cell receptor beta chain was identified during a study of blood T cell repertoires in COVID-19. Study details: Some COVID-19 samples were acute and others convalescent; all came from the United States, Italy and Spain.

Assay used: immunoSEQ multiplex PCR; TCRdb lists only in-frame clones, some missing. The repertoire has 250,000 or so clones, around 90% of them found once; the top ten carry around 1.9%. Losses at the gene ends were 3 bases for V and 1 base for J; bases not matched to a gene: 3. The CDR3 spans 17 residues. Germline assignment: CDR1 SGDLS and CDR2 YYNGEE. Input material: peripheral blood. The sequence was obtained from a woman aged 60-70 years with COVID-19, enrolled during active disease. V usage is TRBV9 and J usage is TRBJ2-5; 16 bases map to TRBD2. The CDR3 spells CASSDGTSGGAQETQYF. For the CDR3, the DNA is TGTGCCAGCAGCGACGGGACTAGCGGGGGGGCCCAAGAGACCCAGTACTTC.